Shown below are 8 T cell receptor beta chains from a single sample sequenced in a study of CD8+ T cells in alopecia areata. Documented treatment: oral pan-JAK inhibitor, 5-10 mg twice daily. RNA was isolated and reverse transcribed to cDNA, the sequencing template. Sequencing was performed with immunoSEQ multiplex PCR; in TCRdb, only in-frame clones are kept and a portion is missing. The table lists about 140,000 clones, roughly four fifths of them singletons. Specimen: CD8+ T cells sorted from blood, collected at week 4, from a patient treated with tofacitinib. These receptors originate from a human donor with alopecia areata.

V gene TRBV5-1 combines with J gene TRBJ1-1; TRBD1 might be the D (6 bases). V was cut by 4 bases and J by 3 bases, with 25 bases left in between. The CDR3 sequence is 18 residues long. Per the germline V gene, CDR1 is SGHRS and CDR2 is YFSETQ. In DNA, the CDR3 is TGCGCCAGCAGCCAACTCTTCAGGGATAGCAAGGGGGACACTGAAGCTTTCTTT. Translating gives CASSQLFRDSKGDTEAFF.

This rearrangement joins TRBV10-3 to TRBJ2-1; D unresolved. The CDR3 consists of 13 residues. Trimming cost V 3 bases and J 8 bases, with 11 bases left between them. From germline, CDR1 is ENHRY and CDR2 SYGVKD. The CDR3 loop is CAISDSPGDEQFF. The CDR3 region has the DNA TGTGCCATCAGTGACAGCCCCGGAGATGAGCAGTTCTTC.

The gene calls are TRBV7-2 and TRBJ2-1; maybe TRBD1 (6 bases). From germline, CDR1 is SGHTA and CDR2 FQGNSA. V lost 3 bases, J lost 7 bases, and 13 bases lay in between. This CDR3 is 14 amino acids long. The DNA for the CDR3 is TGTGCCAGCAGCTTCTGGGACATACAGAATGAGCAGTTCTTC. Protein sequence: CASSFWDIQNEQFF.

The chain couples TRBV6-1 to TRBJ2-3, with unresolved D. Germline values: CDR1 MNHNS, CDR2 SASEGT. The CDR3 loop spans 16 amino acids. The V and J ends lost 3 bases and 5 bases respectively, with 18 bases between them. As DNA, the CDR3 is TGTGCCAGCAGTGATCCCCTTGCGGCCGGTGGAGATACGCAGTATTTT. This gives the protein CASSDPLAAGGDTQYF.

The chain joins TRBV7-8 to TRBJ1-5; no reliable D call. CDR3 length equals 15 residues. Germline V gives CDR1 SGHVS, CDR2 FQNEAQ. V lost 5 bases and J lost 2, with 13 bases in between. CDR3 in amino acids: CASSPVGGGNQPQHF. In DNA form, the CDR3 reads TGTGCCAGCAGCCCTGTGGGAGGAGGCAATCAGCCCCAGCATTTT.

The chain is built from TRBV5-6 and TRBJ2-1; D may be TRBD2 (5 bases). V was pared by 1 base and J by 7 bases, with 12 bases between. Germline loops: CDR1 SGHDT, CDR2 YYEEEE. CDR3 size: 14 residues. For the CDR3, the DNA is TGTGCCAGCAGCTTGATAGGATCGGGGAATGAGCAGTTCTTC. It yields the protein CASSLIGSGNEQFF. The entire variable domain, with the rest obtained from reference TRBV5-6 and TRBJ2-1, is as follows: DAGVTQSPTHLIKTRGQQVTLRCSPKSGHDTVSWYQQALGQGPQFIFQYYEEEERQRGNFPDRFSGHQFPNYSSELNVNALLLGDSALYLCASSLIGSGNEQFFGPGTRLTVL.

The chain is built from TRBV7-2 and TRBJ2-5, with TRBD2 matching 10 bases. Germline-derived CDR1 and CDR2 are SGHTA and FQGNSA. The CDR3 runs to 18 residues. V was pared by 5 bases and J by 1 base, with 13 bases of the junction left unmatched. In nucleotides, the CDR3 is TGTGCCAGCAGCCCCTGGGTAGCGGGGGGTCTGACCCAAGAGACCCAGTACTTC. This translates into CASSPWVAGGLTQETQYF.

V and J are TRBV19 and TRBJ1-2; TRBD1 matches at 9 bases. This CDR3 is built from 17 residues. Germline values: CDR1 LNHDA, CDR2 SQIVND (reference sequence). The V gene end was trimmed by 3 bases and the J gene end by 6 bases; junction bases not matched to a gene: 14. The CDR3 reads CASSMGTPQGAPNGYTF. The CDR3 DNA is TGTGCCAGTAGTATGGGAACGCCACAGGGGGCGCCAAATGGCTACACCTTC. Full variable domain (remainder filled in from reference TRBV19 and TRBJ1-2): DGGITQSPKYLFRKEGQNVTLSCEQNLNHDAMYWYRQDPGQGLRLIYYSQIVNDFQKGDIAEGYSVSREKKESFPLTVTSAQKNPTAFYLCASSMGTPQGAPNGYTFGSGTRLTVV.